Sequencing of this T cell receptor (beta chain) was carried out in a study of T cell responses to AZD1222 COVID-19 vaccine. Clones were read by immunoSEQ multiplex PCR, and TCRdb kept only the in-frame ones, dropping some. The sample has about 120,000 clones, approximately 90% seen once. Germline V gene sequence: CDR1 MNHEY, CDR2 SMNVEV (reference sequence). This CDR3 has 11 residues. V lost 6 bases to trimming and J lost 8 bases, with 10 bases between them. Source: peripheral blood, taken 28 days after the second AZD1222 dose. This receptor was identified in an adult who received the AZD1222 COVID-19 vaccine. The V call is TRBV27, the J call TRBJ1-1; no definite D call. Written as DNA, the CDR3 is TGTGCCAGCAGCTGGGGTTCCGAAGCTTTCTTT. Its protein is CASSWGSEAFF.